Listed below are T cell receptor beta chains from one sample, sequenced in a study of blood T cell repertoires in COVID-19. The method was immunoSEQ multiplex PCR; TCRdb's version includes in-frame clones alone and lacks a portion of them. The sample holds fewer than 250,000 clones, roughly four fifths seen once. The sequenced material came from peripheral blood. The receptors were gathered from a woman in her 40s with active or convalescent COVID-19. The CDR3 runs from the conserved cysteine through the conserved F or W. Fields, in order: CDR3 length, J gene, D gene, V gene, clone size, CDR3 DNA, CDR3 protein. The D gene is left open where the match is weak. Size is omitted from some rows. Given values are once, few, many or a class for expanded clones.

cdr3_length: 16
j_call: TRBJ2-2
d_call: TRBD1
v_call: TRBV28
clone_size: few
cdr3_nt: TGTGCCAGCAGGCCACCGGGACAGGGGGCTTCCGGGGAGCTGTTTTTT
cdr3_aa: CASRPPGQGASGELFF

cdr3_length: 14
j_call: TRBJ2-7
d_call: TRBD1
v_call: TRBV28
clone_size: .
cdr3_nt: TGTGCCAGCAGTCGCATCGGGACAGCCCACGAGCAGTACTTC
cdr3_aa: CASSRIGTAHEQYF

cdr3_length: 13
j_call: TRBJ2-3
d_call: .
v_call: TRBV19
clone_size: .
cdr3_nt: TGTGCCAGTAGTGCGGTTACCACAGATACGCAGTATTTT
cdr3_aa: CASSAVTTDTQYF

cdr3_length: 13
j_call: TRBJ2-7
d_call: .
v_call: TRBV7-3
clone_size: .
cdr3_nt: TGTGCCAGCAGCTTAGAACACTCCTACGAGCAGTACTTC
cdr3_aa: CASSLEHSYEQYF

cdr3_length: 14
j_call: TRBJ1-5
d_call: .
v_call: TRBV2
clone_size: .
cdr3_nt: TGTGCCAGCACTCCGGGGTCCCTGGGGGGGCCCCAGCATTTT
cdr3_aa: CASTPGSLGGPQHF

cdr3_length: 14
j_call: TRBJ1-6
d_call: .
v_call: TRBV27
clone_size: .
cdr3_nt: TGTGCCAGCAGTTTAAGCCAAGGAGATTCACCCCTCCACTTT
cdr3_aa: CASSLSQGDSPLHF

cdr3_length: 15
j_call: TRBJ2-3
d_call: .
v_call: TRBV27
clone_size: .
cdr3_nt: TGTGCCAGCAGTCGTTTAGCGGCTAGCACAGATACGCAGTATTTT
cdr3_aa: CASSRLAASTDTQYF

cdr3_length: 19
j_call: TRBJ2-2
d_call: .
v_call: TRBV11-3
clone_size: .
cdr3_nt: TGTGCCAGCAGCTATGGTGGGTTTGGGGACTTGATAAACACCGGGGAGCTGTTTTTT
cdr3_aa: CASSYGGFGDLINTGELFF

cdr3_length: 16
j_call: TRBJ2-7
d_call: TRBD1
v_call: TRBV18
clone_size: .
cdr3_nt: TGTGCCAGCTCACCACCGTGGACAGGACAAACCTACGAGCAGTACTTC
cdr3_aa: CASSPPWTGQTYEQYF

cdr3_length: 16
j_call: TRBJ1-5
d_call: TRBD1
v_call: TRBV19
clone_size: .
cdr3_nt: TGTGCCAGTAGTACGCTCCCGGGACAGGGAGATCAGCCCCAGCATTTT
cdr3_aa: CASSTLPGQGDQPQHF

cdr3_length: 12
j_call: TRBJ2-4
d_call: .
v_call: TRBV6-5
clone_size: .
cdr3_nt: TGTGCCAGCAGTTTAGAGGGAGGCATTCAGTACTTC
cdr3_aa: CASSLEGGIQYF

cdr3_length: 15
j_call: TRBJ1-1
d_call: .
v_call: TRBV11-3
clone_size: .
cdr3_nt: TGTGCCAGCAGCTTAGAGGGAGGCCGGTTATCAGAAGCTTTCTTT
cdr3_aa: CASSLEGGRLSEAFF

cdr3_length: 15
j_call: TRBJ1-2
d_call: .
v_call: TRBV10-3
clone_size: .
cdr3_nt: TGTGCCATCAGTCGGGCCTCGCGGGTTAACTATGGCTACACCTTC
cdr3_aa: CAISRASRVNYGYTF

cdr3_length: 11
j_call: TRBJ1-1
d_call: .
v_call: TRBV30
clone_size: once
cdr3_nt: TGTGCCTGGAGTGTACGGGTCGAGGCTTTCTTT
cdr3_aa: CAWSVRVEAFF